The 11 T cell receptor beta chains in this list originate from one sample, sequenced in a study of shared clonotypes between healthy human individuals. Naive CD8 populations comprised CD45RO-negative cells positively selected for CCR7, excluding terminally differentiated effector memory CD45RA+ cells. Sequencing used immunoSEQ multiplex PCR; TCRdb keeps in-frame clones, though not all of them. Here the sample spans some 2.1 million clones, 90% to 95% being singletons. The sample comprised naive CD8+ T cells from PBMCs. These TCRs come from a man aged 18 to 35 in good health. Some clones in this sample may be carry-over from other donors' samples.

About this clone itself: This specimen includes other DNA sequences encoding the same CDR3. The V gene is TRBV5-1, the J gene TRBJ2-7; D gene unclear. CDR1 is SGHRS and CDR2 is YFSETQ in the germline V gene. The V end was cut by 1 base, the J end by 1 base, with 9 bases between. The length of the CDR3 is 14 residues. DNA of the CDR3: TGCGCCAGCAGCTTGACCGGGTCTTCCTACGAGCAGTACTTC. This gives the protein CASSLTGSSYEQYF. The full variable domain, rest sourced from reference TRBV5-1 and TRBJ2-7, is KAGVTQTPRYLIKTRGQQVTLSCSPISGHRSVSWYQQTPGQGLQFLFEYFSETQRNKGNFPGRFSGRQFSNSRSEMNVSTLELGDSALYLCASSLTGSSYEQYFGPGTRLTVT.

The rearrangement uses TRBV19 and TRBJ1-1; D gene ambiguous. This CDR3 is 12 amino acids long. Trimming took off 3 bases at V and 5 bases at J, with 7 bases between the two ends. Germline CDR1 and CDR2: LNHDA and SQIVND (reference sequence). The CDR3 reads CASSILGTEAFF. In DNA form, the CDR3 reads TGTGCCAGTAGTATTCTGGGGACTGAAGCTTTCTTT.

V gene TRBV5-4 combines with J gene TRBJ1-1, with 8 positions matching TRBD1. Unmatched junction bases numbered 17, after V lost 2 bases and J lost 5 bases. Germline-derived CDR1 and CDR2 are SGHNT and YYREEE (reference sequence). The CDR3 loop spans 18 amino acids. This CDR3 reads CASSFGGGQGAYRTEAFF. As DNA, the CDR3 is TGTGCCAGCAGCTTTGGCGGGGGGCAGGGGGCGTATAGGACTGAAGCTTTCTTT.

This clone was recorded once. Other DNA sequences in the same sample also yield this CDR3. The chain recombines TRBV4-3 with TRBJ2-5, with a possible D match to TRBD1 (6 bases). Trimming shortened V by 1 base and J by 2 bases, and 8 bases separated the two germline ends. Germline V gene lookup returns CDR1 LGHNA and CDR2 YSLEER. This CDR3 is 14 amino acids long. CDR3 nucleotides: TGCGCCAGCAGCCAAGGAACAGGGCAAGAGACCCAGTACTTC. Encoded protein: CASSQGTGQETQYF.

The chain links TRBV13 to TRBJ2-7; TRBD1 matches 8 bases. Trimming at V came to 5 bases and at J to 6 bases, leaving 9 bases not matched to a gene. Germline V lookup: CDR1 PRHDT, CDR2 FYEKMQ (reference sequence). The CDR3 has 14 residues. The CDR3 DNA reads TGTGCCAGCAGCGTCGACAGGGGAGGTGGCGAGCAGTACTTC. This encodes CASSVDRGGGEQYF.

This chain uses TRBV29-1 with TRBJ2-3, with no clear D. The CDR3 runs 10 residues. Germline V CDR1 and CDR2: SQVTM, ANQGSEA. Trimming cost V 5 bases and J 4 bases, with 4 bases left between them. CDR3 bases: TGCAGCGTTTACCCAGATACGCAGTATTTT. This codes for CSVYPDTQYF.

This rearrangement joins TRBV28 to TRBJ1-1; D is undetermined. The CDR3 is 13 residues long. Germline loops: CDR1 MDHEN, CDR2 SYDVKM. Trimming pared 8 bases from V and 1 base from J, leaving 11 bases between. The CDR3 sequence is CASWRLRNTEAFF. The CDR3, as DNA: TGTGCCAGCTGGCGTCTTAGGAACACTGAAGCTTTCTTT.

The rearrangement links TRBV21-1 to TRBJ2-7; no DNA check was done on the table's D call, TRBD1. TRBV21-1 represents a pseudogene. The CDR3 is made up of 16 amino acids. CDR3 residues: CASSKAGGQRTYEQYF. CDR3 coding DNA: TGTGCCAGCAGCAAAGCGGGGGGACAGAGAACCTACGAGCAGTACTTC.

This clone occurred once. The chain combines TRBV28 with TRBJ2-7, with D perhaps TRBD1 (6 bases). The CDR3 totals 13 residues. The V gene's germline CDR1 is MDHEN and CDR2 SYDVKM. The V and J ends lost 6 bases and 3 bases respectively, with 12 bases between them. CDR3 in DNA: TGTGCCAGCAGGGGGACAATCGACTACGAGCAGTACTTC. Its protein is CASRGTIDYEQYF. The full variable domain, in which reference TRBV28 and TRBJ2-7 provide the parts outside the CDR3, is DVKVTQSSRYLVKRTGEKVFLECVQDMDHENMFWYRQDPGLGLRLIYFSYDVKMKEKGDIPEGYSVSREKKERFSLILESASTNQTSMYLCASRGTIDYEQYFGPGTRLTVT.

The chain combines TRBV7-2 with TRBJ2-7, with D perhaps TRBD2 (6 bases). V lost 8 bases to trimming and J lost 0 bases, with 26 bases between them. The CDR3 spans 18 residues. Germline CDR1 and CDR2: SGHTA and FQGNSA. The CDR3 region is CASLGPASRRGSSYEQYF. The CDR3 DNA sequence: TGTGCCAGCTTAGGCCCGGCGTCTAGACGGGGGAGCTCCTACGAGCAGTACTTC.

This chain connects TRBV19 to TRBJ1-1; D is undetermined. V shed 0 bases and J shed 1 base, with 9 bases lying between them. The CDR3 is made up of 15 amino acids. CDR1 is LNHDA and CDR2 is SQIVND in the germline V gene (reference sequence). CDR3 residues: CASSIDNKGNTEAFF. Written as DNA, the CDR3 is TGTGCCAGTAGTATAGATAATAAAGGGAACACTGAAGCTTTCTTT.